One sample yielded the 20 T cell receptor beta chains listed below, sequenced in a study of T cell responses to AZD1222 COVID-19 vaccine. The data were produced by immunoSEQ multiplex PCR, yet TCRdb's version contains in-frame clones alone and is incomplete. The top ten clones hold 7.7% of a sample with approximately 110,000 clones, approximately 84% of them seen once. This specimen consisted of peripheral blood, obtained on day 0 of AZD1222 vaccination. These receptors came from an adult in good health.

This sequence joins TRBV9 and TRBJ2-3; 8 bases fit TRBD2. Germline V gives CDR1 SGDLS, CDR2 YYNGEE. J was trimmed by 6 bases and V by 3 bases; bases with no gene match: 6. The CDR3 runs to 14 residues. The CDR3, as DNA: TGTGCCAGCAGCGAGGGACTAGTCTCTGATACGCAGTATTTT. Encoded protein: CASSEGLVSDTQYF.

This clone was recorded only once. V usage is TRBV7-2 and J usage is TRBJ1-1; TRBD1 matches at 11 bases. The V gene end was trimmed by 4 bases and the J gene end by 5 bases; junction bases not matched to a gene: 3. Germline V lookup: CDR1 SGHTA, CDR2 FQGNSA. This CDR3 has 14 amino acids. The CDR3 sequence: CASSWGQGGTEAFF. DNA of the CDR3: TGTGCCAGCAGCTGGGGACAGGGGGGGACTGAAGCTTTCTTT.

The CDR3 reads CASRTTSGTEAFF. CDR3 nucleotide sequence: TGTGCCAGCAGGACAACGTCGGGCACTGAAGCTTTCTTT. The rearrangement uses TRBV27 and TRBJ1-1; D not resolved. CDR1 is MNHEY, CDR2 SMNVEV, per germline (reference sequence). V was pared by 6 bases and J by 4 bases, with 12 bases between. This CDR3 is built from 13 residues.

This clone was found once. V usage is TRBV7-2 and J usage is TRBJ2-7, with 7 bases fitting TRBD2. CDR1 SGHTA and CDR2 FQGNSA come from the germline V gene. The CDR3 is 13 amino acids. V gave up 5 bases and J gave up 5 bases; unmatched junction bases: 6. The CDR3 coding sequence is TGTGCCAGCAGCCCGCGGGAGTCCCACGAGCAGTACTTC. It translates to CASSPRESHEQYF.

The chain recombines TRBV7-2 with TRBJ2-7, with 8 bases identical to TRBD1. Germline trimming cut 3 bases from V and 2 bases from J; bases unmatched to any gene: 6. The CDR3 spans 15 residues. Germline lookup yields CDR1 SGHTA and CDR2 FQGNSA. This CDR3 reads CASSFTGTGAYEQYF. CDR3 nucleotide sequence: TGTGCCAGCAGCTTCACCGGGACAGGAGCCTACGAGCAGTACTTC.

This chain joins TRBV6-2 or TRBV6-3 and TRBJ1-2; D call uncertain. V lost 2 bases and J 4 bases, leaving 5 bases between the germline ends. Germline CDR1 MNHEY, CDR2 SVGEGT. The CDR3 loop spans 12 amino acids. This CDR3 reads CASSYPAYGYTF. In DNA form, the CDR3 reads TGTGCCAGCAGTTACCCAGCCTATGGCTACACCTTC.

J is TRBJ2-2 and V is TRBV5-6; D call uncertain. Germline V gene lookup returns CDR1 SGHDT and CDR2 YYEEEE. The germline V and J ends were trimmed by 2 bases and 7 bases, with 6 bases remaining between them. The CDR3 length is 12 residues. The CDR3 nucleotides are TGTGCCAGCAGCTTCTCAGTCGGGGAGCTGTTTTTT. It codes for CASSFSVGELFF.

The chain joins TRBV7-6 to TRBJ1-3; D call uncertain. Per germline, CDR1 SGHVS and CDR2 FNYEAQ. V lost 1 base and J 0 bases, leaving 7 bases between the germline ends. This CDR3 has 15 residues. This CDR3 reads CASSLVASSGNTIYF. As DNA, the CDR3 is TGTGCCAGCAGCTTAGTTGCCAGCTCTGGAAACACCATATATTTT.

The table lists this clone with a count of one. The V gene is TRBV28, the J gene TRBJ1-2; D is ambiguous. Looked up from germline, CDR1 is MDHEN and CDR2 is SYDVKM. The CDR3 contains 13 residues. V was trimmed by 7 bases and J by 1 base, leaving 10 bases between them. CDR3 protein: CASTLGRNYGYTF. CDR3 DNA: TGTGCCAGCACCCTCGGGCGTAACTATGGCTACACCTTC.

This sequence joins TRBV24-1 and TRBJ1-3; D ambiguous. CDR1 KGHDR and CDR2 SFDVKD come from the germline V gene. Trimming stripped 9 bases from V and 1 base from J, with 3 bases between. The CDR3 spans 11 residues. The CDR3 region is CATGSGNTIYF. The DNA for the CDR3 is TGTGCCACCGGATCTGGAAACACCATATATTTT.

This clone was recorded only once. V gene TRBV6-5 combines with J gene TRBJ2-2; no firm D call. The CDR3 sequence is 13 residues long. Germline-derived CDR1 and CDR2 are MNHEY and SVGAGI. V lost 7 bases and J lost 4, with 10 bases in between. The CDR3 DNA reads as TGTGCCAGCACCCCGATGGGCACCGGGGAGCTGTTTTTT. Protein product: CASTPMGTGELFF.

The chain joins TRBV30 to TRBJ1-2, with 7 bases lining up with TRBD1. J was trimmed by 5 bases and V by 3 bases; bases with no gene match: 12. Germline loops: CDR1 GTSNPN, CDR2 SVGIG (reference sequence). The CDR3 consists of 15 residues. The CDR3 DNA follows: TGTGCCTGGAGCGGTCCCACAGGGGCCGTTTATGGCTACACCTTC. It yields the protein CAWSGPTGAVYGYTF.

J is TRBJ2-3 and V is TRBV19, with TRBD2 identical over 12 bases. This CDR3 is built from 18 residues. From germline, CDR1 is LNHDA and CDR2 SQIVND (reference sequence). J gave up 6 bases and V 2 bases, and 12 bases lay outside the gene matches. The CDR3 is CASSILPPTSGGRDTQYF. The CDR3 DNA is TGTGCCAGTAGTATACTCCCCCCGACTAGCGGGGGAAGGGATACGCAGTATTTT. The full variable domain, rest sourced from reference TRBV19 and TRBJ2-3, is DGGITQSPKYLFRKEGQNVTLSCEQNLNHDAMYWYRQDPGQGLRLIYYSQIVNDFQKGDIAEGYSVSREKKESFPLTVTSAQKNPTAFYLCASSILPPTSGGRDTQYFGPGTRLTVL.

The chain recombines TRBV30 with TRBJ1-1; D is uncertain. This CDR3 region has 13 residues. Germline lookup yields CDR1 GTSNPN and CDR2 SVGIG (reference sequence). Trimming removed 0 bases from V and 0 bases from J, with 5 bases in between. CDR3 DNA sequence: TGTGCCTGGAGTGTAACCTTGAACACTGAAGCTTTCTTT. Residues: CAWSVTLNTEAFF.

The chain is built from TRBV27 and TRBJ2-3, with TRBD2 identical over 9 bases. The germline CDR1 and CDR2 sequences are MNHEY and SMNVEV (reference sequence). V trimming: 3 bases; J trimming: 6 bases; junction bases outside the gene matches: 13. The CDR3 has 17 amino acids. In DNA form, the CDR3 reads TGTGCCAGCAGTTTCTCGGGAGGCGGGAGGGTCCCGGATACGCAGTATTTT. It yields the protein CASSFSGGGRVPDTQYF.

The J gene is TRBJ2-7, the V gene TRBV3-1 (or the pseudogene TRBV3-2), with unresolved D. Per germline, CDR1 LGHDT and CDR2 YNNKEL (reference sequence). The CDR3 is made up of 15 amino acids. Trimming removed 2 bases from V and 0 bases from J, with 11 bases in between. DNA of the CDR3: TGTGCCAGCAGCCAACGGGCTGACCGCTCCTACGAGCAGTACTTC. Residues: CASSQRADRSYEQYF.

This clone was observed a few times. The rearrangement joins TRBV27 to TRBJ2-5; D tentatively fits TRBD1 or TRBD2 (5 bases each). V was clipped by 7 bases and J by 5 bases, with 20 bases between them. Per germline, CDR1 MNHEY and CDR2 SMNVEV (reference sequence). The CDR3 is 15 residues long. CDR3 protein: CASTQRASWGETQYF. The CDR3 bases are TGTGCCAGCACCCAACGAGCTAGTTGGGGGGAGACCCAGTACTTC.

The chain couples TRBV3-1 (or the pseudogene TRBV3-2) to TRBJ1-2; TRBD1 matches at 8 bases. Germline trimming cut 1 base from V and 8 bases from J; bases unmatched to any gene: 9. The CDR3 contains 15 residues. Germline lookup yields CDR1 LGHDT and CDR2 YNNKEL (reference sequence). In nucleotides, the CDR3 is TGTGCCAGCAGCCAAGGCAGGGGGCGAGAGGGAGGCTACACCTTC. Its protein product is CASSQGRGREGGYTF.

On this clone: This is likely a read error, given that the CDR3 carries no conserved phenylalanine or tryptophan at its end. It is unclear where the CDR3 begins or ends on the DNA, so no DNA is shown, and the CDR3 is as TCRdb lists it. This sequence joins TRBV12-3 or TRBV12-4 and TRBJ1-2. Inclusive of both ends, the CDR3 amounts to 13 amino acids. CDR3 loop: CASSLSASGLPSL.

This sequence joins TRBV6-2 or TRBV6-3 and TRBJ2-7; D gene uncertain. V gave up 0 bases and J gave up 0 bases, with 15 bases separating them. Per the germline V gene, CDR1 is MNHEY and CDR2 is SVGEGT. The CDR3 covers 17 residues. CDR3 DNA sequence: TGTGCCAGCAGTTACTCGATAGGCACACCCAGCTCCTACGAGCAGTACTTC. The encoded protein is CASSYSIGTPSSYEQYF.